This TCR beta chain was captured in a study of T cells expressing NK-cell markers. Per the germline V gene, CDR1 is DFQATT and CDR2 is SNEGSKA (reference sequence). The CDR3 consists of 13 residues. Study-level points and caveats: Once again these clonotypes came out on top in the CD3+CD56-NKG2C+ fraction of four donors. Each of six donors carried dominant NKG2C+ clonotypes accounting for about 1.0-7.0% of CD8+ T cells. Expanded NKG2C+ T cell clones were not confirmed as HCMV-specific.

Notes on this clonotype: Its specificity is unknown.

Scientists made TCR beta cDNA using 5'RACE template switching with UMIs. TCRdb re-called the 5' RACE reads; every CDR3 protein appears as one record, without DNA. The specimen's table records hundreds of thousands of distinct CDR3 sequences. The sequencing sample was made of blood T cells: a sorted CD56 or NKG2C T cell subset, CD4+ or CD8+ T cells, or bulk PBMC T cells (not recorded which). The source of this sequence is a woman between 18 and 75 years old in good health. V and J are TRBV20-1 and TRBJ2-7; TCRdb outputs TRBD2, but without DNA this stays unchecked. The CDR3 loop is CSASPSGRDEQYF.